Listed below are T cell receptor beta chains from one sample, sequenced in a study of cytomegalovirus exposure and HLA in healthy donors. The protocol was immunoSEQ multiplex PCR, while the TCRdb copy is restricted to in-frame clones and leaves out a portion. The sample carries roughly 180,000 clones, about four fifths recorded once. Sequencing was performed on PBMCs. The receptors shown here come from a woman aged 25 to 39 in good health and CMV-seropositive. CDR3s leave out the opening cysteine and the closing phenylalanine or tryptophan. The order of the fields is V gene, J gene, CDR3 protein.

v_gene: TRBV7-8
j_gene: TRBJ1-2
CDR3aa: ASSQPRLGYT

v_gene: TRBV5-8
j_gene: TRBJ1-1
CDR3aa: ASSFWGRGNTEAF

v_gene: TRBV7-2
j_gene: TRBJ1-2
CDR3aa: ASSPNDDRVHGYT

v_gene: TRBV19
j_gene: TRBJ2-5
CDR3aa: ASSPVSAQETQY

v_gene: TRBV6-1
j_gene: TRBJ1-3
CDR3aa: ASSEAGPGNTIY

v_gene: TRBV5-1
j_gene: TRBJ2-2
CDR3aa: ASSLASGVGTGELF

v_gene: TRBV6-5
j_gene: TRBJ1-1
CDR3aa: ASSFGQMNTEAF

v_gene: TRBV5-8
j_gene: TRBJ2-1
CDR3aa: ASTPREFYNEQF

v_gene: TRBV7-3
j_gene: TRBJ2-1
CDR3aa: ASRPSGDRGGNEQF

v_gene: TRBV5-8
j_gene: TRBJ1-1
CDR3aa: ASSFMSRGTEAF

v_gene: TRBV19
j_gene: TRBJ1-1
CDR3aa: ATRDRGNTEAF